The clone carrying this T cell receptor (beta chain) showed up just a few times. Its antigen is as yet unknown. The junction shows a germline mismatch at one end, possibly a read error. The library was built from about 0.4 ug RNA with molecular barcoded adaptors for alpha/delta and beta/gamma chains. From the reads, TCRdb called clonotypes with MiXCR, one entry per CDR3 protein. Altogether tens of thousands of distinct CDR3 sequences are present, around 18% being singletons, with the ten largest covering over 13%. These data come from a study of read filtering for tumor transcriptome and immune sequencing. Every patient had bone marrow sampled while the disease was active. Study results and caveats: The CD138-negative fraction was mixed bone marrow immune cells, not pure T cells. IR-seq captured clonotypes deeper and more reliably than RNA-seq. Approximately 80% of IR-seq clonotypes had one read, totaling around 4% of reads; RNA-seq: around 77% and 45%.

The CDR3 sequence is 15 residues long. Germline CDR1 is MDHEN and CDR2 is SYDVKM. The receptor was derived from a donor at least 40 years old with multiple myeloma. The sequencing input was a population of CD138-negative cells sorted from bone marrow. The V gene is TRBV28, the J gene TRBJ2-3; possible D gene TRBD2, 6 bases. The CDR3 DNA reads as TGTGCCAGCAATTTACTCGGGAGTAGGAAAGATACGCAGTATTTT. Amino acids: CASNLLGSRKDTQYF.